The rows below give T cell receptor beta chains drawn from one sample of a study of early T cells in non-severe SARS-CoV-2 infection. In TCRdb, the 5' RACE reads were re-called with MiXCR into one record per CDR3 protein. The sample records tens of thousands of distinct CDR3 sequences, under 15% being singletons. Material: whole blood. All receptors come from an adult who was a healthcare worker with PCR-confirmed SARS-CoV-2 infection or an uninfected control (not recorded which). Both conserved end residues are part of each CDR3. The D gene is left open where the match is weak. Only part of the rows carry a size: once, few, many, or a class if the clone is expanded.

length	V	D	J	size	DNA	CDR3
17	TRBV5-1	NA	TRBJ2-5	many	TGCGCCAGCAGCTTGGGGACTCTTTCAGGGCCCCAAGAGACCCAGTACTTC	CASSLGTLSGPQETQYF
15	TRBV6-1	NA	TRBJ2-1	many	TGTGCCAGCAGTGAATGGGCAGAGAGTTACAATGAGCAGTTCTTC	CASSEWAESYNEQFF
13	TRBV28	NA	TRBJ2-3	many	TGTGCCAGCACAGGGTTGGGGACAGATACGCAGTATTTT	CASTGLGTDTQYF
16	TRBV11-2	NA	TRBJ2-1	many	TGTGCCAGCAGCTTTCGTAGTCACGATAAATCCAATGAGCAGTTCTTC	CASSFRSHDKSNEQFF
15	TRBV7-9	NA	TRBJ1-1	NA	TGTGCCAGCAGCTTACCTTTTGCCCTGAACACTGAAGCTTTCTTT	CASSLPFALNTEAFF
13	TRBV12-3/TRBV12-4	NA	TRBJ1-2	few	TGTGCCAGCAGTTTAGGTCGGGGCTATGGCTACACCTTC	CASSLGRGYGYTF
16	TRBV7-2	NA	TRBJ1-5	many	TGTGCCAGCAGCTTAGCTGGATCCGGGCTGGGTCAGCCCCAGCATTTT	CASSLAGSGLGQPQHF
11	TRBV28	NA	TRBJ1-2	NA	TGTGCCAGCACACGCTCCTATGGCTACACCTTC	CASTRSYGYTF
15	TRBV12-3/TRBV12-4	TRBD2	TRBJ2-5	many	TGTGCCAGCAGTTCTCTAGCGGGGATGGGAGAGACCCAGTACTTC	CASSSLAGMGETQYF
15	TRBV5-4	NA	TRBJ2-1	many	TGTGCCAGCAGCTTGGACGGGAGCTCCTACAATGAGCAGTTCTTC	CASSLDGSSYNEQFF
16	TRBV11-2	NA	TRBJ2-4	many	TGTGCCAGCAGCTTAGGGCTCTTACTAGCCAAAAACATTCAGTACTTC	CASSLGLLLAKNIQYF
15	TRBV11-2	TRBD1	TRBJ2-2	once	TGTGCCAGCAGCCCGGACAGGTGGAACACCGGGGAGCTGTTTTTT	CASSPDRWNTGELFF
15	TRBV2	TRBD2	TRBJ2-7	many	TGTGCCAGCAGTGAAGCGCTCGGGACTACCGACGAGCAGTACTTC	CASSEALGTTDEQYF
15	TRBV28	TRBD2	TRBJ2-3	NA	TGTGCCAGCACCCCTAGCGGGGTTAGCACAGATACGCAGTATTTT	CASTPSGVSTDTQYF
16	TRBV5-5	TRBD1	TRBJ1-1	NA	TGTGCCAGCAGCTTGGATGCAGGGACAGAAAACACTGAAGCTTTCTTT	CASSLDAGTENTEAFF
14	TRBV11-2	TRBD1	TRBJ1-1	many	TGTGCCAGCGGCGGGACAGGGTCGAACACTGAAGCTTTCTTT	CASGGTGSNTEAFF